Shown below are 21 T cell receptor beta chains from a single sample sequenced in a study of human T cells and chemical hapten exposure. TCRdb reanalysed the RACE reads using MiXCR and keeps one entry per CDR3 protein. The sample records 75,000 to 90,000 distinct CDR3 sequences, around 7% being singletons. Time point reported: patch test 1, 2 weeks after DPC sensitization. Treatment denoted: therapeutic diphenylcyclopropenone sensitization with weekly scalp DPC. Sequences were derived from whole blood, sampled in connection with sensitization to the hapten diphenylcyclopropenone (DPC). These receptors were taken from a woman in her 30s with alopecia areata. Some clones in this sample may be carry-over from other donors' samples.

This clonotype has ten or more counts. The V gene is TRBV29-1, the J gene TRBJ1-2; unclear D gene. This CDR3 region has 13 residues. V was clipped by 4 bases and J by 4 bases, with 13 bases between them. CDR1 and CDR2 (germline): SQVTM, ANQGSEA. The CDR3 DNA is TGCAGCGTTGGCCCCTCCGTGAGCTATGGCTACACCTTC. Translation gives CSVGPSVSYGYTF. Looking up the rest from reference TRBV29-1 and TRBJ1-2 gives the full variable domain: SAVISQKPSRDICQRGTSLTIQCQVDSQVTMMFWYRQQPGQSLTLIATANQGSEATYESGFVIDKFPISRPNLTFSTLTVSNMSPEDSSIYLCSVGPSVSYGYTFGSGTRLTVV.

This clonotype was observed at least ten times. The CDR3 region has the DNA TGCGCCAGCAGCTTGGGGTGGGCCCCGGGGCCCCAGCATTTT. Amino acid sequence: CASSLGWAPGPQHF. The J gene is TRBJ1-5, the V gene TRBV5-1; D remains ambiguous. The germline V and J ends were trimmed by 0 bases and 9 bases, with 13 bases remaining between them. This CDR3 spans 14 amino acids. Germline-derived CDR1 and CDR2 are SGHRS and YFSETQ.

This clonotype has ten or more counts. The chain has TRBV11-2 and TRBJ1-3; D gene unclear. Trimming shortened V by 4 bases and J by 4 bases, and 8 bases separated the two germline ends. Germline V gene sequence: CDR1 SGHAT, CDR2 FQNNGV. CDR3 length: 13 residues. CDR3 DNA: TGTGCCAGCAGCTCAATGGCCGGAAACACCATATATTTT. Translating it yields CASSSMAGNTIYF.

This chain links TRBV5-1 with TRBJ2-7; no reliable D call. This CDR3 is 13 amino acids long. Looked up from germline, CDR1 is SGHRS and CDR2 is YFSETQ. The V gene lost 1 base and the J gene lost 1 base, with 6 bases spanning the gap. The CDR3, as DNA: TGCGCCAGCAGCTTGAGGGCTTCCTACGAGCAGTACTTC. Translation: CASSLRASYEQYF.

This clonotype appeared a few times. The rearrangement uses TRBV3-1 and TRBJ1-5; 8 bases fit TRBD1. J lost 6 bases, V lost 1 base, and 8 bases had no gene match. The CDR3 has 16 amino acids. The germline gives CDR1 LGHDT, CDR2 YNNKEL (reference sequence). This CDR3 reads CASSQGGTGPRQPQHF. In DNA, the CDR3 is TGTGCCAGCAGCCAAGGAGGGACAGGTCCCCGTCAGCCCCAGCATTTT.

This clonotype was recorded at least ten times. The chain has TRBV12-3 or TRBV12-4 and TRBJ2-3, with D tentatively TRBD1 (5 bases). The V end was cut by 2 bases, the J end by 0 bases, with 6 bases between. This CDR3 contains 14 residues. The DNA for the CDR3 is TGTGCCAGCAGTTTAACAGGTAGCACAGATACGCAGTATTTT. Protein sequence: CASSLTGSTDTQYF.

This clonotype showed up many times. The chain combines TRBV20-1 with TRBJ1-1; D remains unclear. V was cut by 1 base and J by 3 bases, with 21 bases left in between. The CDR3 is made up of 17 amino acids. The germline gives CDR1 DFQATT, CDR2 SNEGSKA (reference sequence). The CDR3 here is CSARVLTSLRRYTEAFF. The CDR3 coding sequence is TGCAGTGCTAGAGTCCTGACATCCCTCCGGAGGTACACTGAAGCTTTCTTT.

This clonotype was seen at least ten times. This rearrangement joins TRBV20-1 to TRBJ1-2, with 7 positions matching TRBD1. V was clipped by 0 bases and J by 4 bases; unmatched bases: 5. In germline, CDR1 is DFQATT, CDR2 SNEGSKA (reference sequence). CDR3 length: 14 residues. CDR3 DNA sequence: TGCAGTGCTAGAGAGTCAGGGGGGCCCTATGGCTACACCTTC. It encodes CSARESGGPYGYTF.

For the CDR3, the DNA is TGCAGTGCCAACCCCGGGACAGGGGGCTGTGGAAACACCATATATTTT. Translation: CSANPGTGGCGNTIYF. The chain joins TRBV20-1 to TRBJ1-3; 12 bases align to TRBD1. The CDR3 is 16 residues long. From germline, CDR1 is DFQATT and CDR2 SNEGSKA (reference sequence). Germline trimming cut 6 bases from V and 3 bases from J; bases unmatched to any gene: 9.

In its sample, this clonotype was seen many times. The chain employs TRBV20-1 and TRBJ1-4; 8 bases fit TRBD1. The germline gives CDR1 DFQATT, CDR2 SNEGSKA (reference sequence). This CDR3 has 16 residues. V was pared by 2 bases and J by 6 bases, with 11 bases of the junction left unmatched. CDR3 in DNA: TGCAGTGCTAGACTGACAGGGGTTAGGAGGGATGAAAAACTGTTTTTT. This sequence encodes CSARLTGVRRDEKLFF.

V and J are TRBV5-5 and TRBJ2-7, with 7 bases fitting TRBD2. Germline V gives CDR1 SGHKS, CDR2 YYEKEE (reference sequence). The junction had 13 bases not matched to a gene; V was cut back by 5 bases and J by 2 bases. This CDR3 is built from 16 residues. The CDR3 bases are TGTGCCAGCAGGCCGCCGCCGGGGGGACGTACCTACGAGCAGTACTTC. It yields the protein CASRPPPGGRTYEQYF.

This clonotype appeared many times. This chain links TRBV5-6 with TRBJ1-1, with 7 bases aligning to TRBD1. Per the germline V gene, CDR1 is SGHDT and CDR2 is YYEEEE. V shed 0 bases and J 3 bases; nucleotides not matched to a gene: 5. The CDR3 length is 15 residues. CDR3 DNA: TGTGCCAGCAGCTTGGCAGGGGGGGTGTACACTGAAGCTTTCTTT. This sequence encodes CASSLAGGVYTEAFF.

In this sample, this clonotype turned up many times. The chain combines TRBV6-5 with TRBJ2-7; tentative D call: TRBD2 (5 bases). The V end was cut by 2 bases, the J end by 2 bases, with 13 bases between. Germline CDR1 reads MNHEY; CDR2 reads SVGAGI. The CDR3 runs 15 residues. The CDR3 reads CASSYEGGIPYEQYF. In DNA, the CDR3 is TGTGCCAGCAGTTACGAGGGTGGGATCCCCTACGAGCAGTACTTC.

The chain recombines TRBV6-2 or TRBV6-3 with TRBJ2-1; D unresolved. The CDR3 is 15 residues long. Trimming shortened V by 5 bases and J by 6 bases, and 17 bases separated the two germline ends. The V gene's germline CDR1 is MNHEY and CDR2 SVGEGT. The CDR3 region has the DNA TGTGCCAGCAGTCCCCGTAGGCGGCTAGGCAATGAGCAGTTCTTC. This translates into CASSPRRRLGNEQFF.

For this clonotype: A much larger clone differs by one base, so this may be a read error. V and J are TRBV9 and TRBJ1-1; TRBD1 matches at 7 bases. V gave up 3 bases and J gave up 1 base; unmatched junction bases: 9. In germline, CDR1 is SGDLS, CDR2 YYNGEE. The CDR3 totals 16 residues. This CDR3 reads CASSASSRQGNTEAFF. CDR3 coding DNA: TGTGCCAGCAGCGCATCCAGCCGACAGGGGAACACTGAAGCTTTCTTT.

This clonotype was seen only a few times. The J gene is TRBJ2-3, the V gene TRBV7-9; TRBD2 matches at 7 bases. This CDR3 comprises 15 residues. Germline loops: CDR1 SEHNR, CDR2 FQNEAQ (reference sequence). V lost 2 bases, J lost 1 base, and 3 bases stayed unmatched. CDR3 loop: CASSLSSGGTDTQYF. The CDR3 coding sequence is TGTGCCAGCAGCTTATCAAGCGGGGGCACAGATACGCAGTATTTT.

This clonotype was detected ten times or more. The chain is built from TRBV29-1 and TRBJ2-5, with D possibly matching TRBD2 (6 bases). V lost 2 bases and J lost 3, with 10 bases in between. Looked up from germline, CDR1 is SQVTM and CDR2 is ANQGSEA. This CDR3 comprises 13 residues. The CDR3, as DNA: TGCAGCGTTGAATCTCCGGGGGAAGAGACCCAGTACTTC. Its protein is CSVESPGEETQYF. The variable domain in full, with the rest retrieved from reference TRBV29-1 and TRBJ2-5, is SAVISQKPSRDICQRGTSLTIQCQVDSQVTMMFWYRQQPGQSLTLIATANQGSEATYESGFVIDKFPISRPNLTFSTLTVSNMSPEDSSIYLCSVESPGEETQYFGPGTRLLVL.

This clonotype was observed a few times. This rearrangement joins TRBV12-3 or TRBV12-4 to TRBJ1-6; perhaps TRBD1 as D (6 bases). This CDR3 has 14 amino acids. Trimming shortened V by 5 bases and J by 4 bases, and 9 bases separated the two germline ends. This CDR3 is CASSRQEYNSPLHF. The CDR3 DNA is TGTGCCAGCAGTCGACAGGAGTATAATTCACCCCTCCACTTT.

This clonotype appeared many times. The chain recombines TRBV20-1 with TRBJ2-5; 8 bases align to TRBD2. Germline CDR1 reads DFQATT; CDR2 reads SNEGSKA (reference sequence). The CDR3 runs to 15 residues. Germline trimming cut 0 bases from V and 4 bases from J; bases unmatched to any gene: 7. CDR3 protein: CSARDPGGPGETQYF. The CDR3 region has the DNA TGCAGTGCTAGAGACCCGGGGGGGCCTGGAGAGACCCAGTACTTC.

The rearrangement uses TRBV2 and TRBJ1-3; D is undetermined. Germline V CDR1 and CDR2: SNHLY, FYNNEI. This CDR3 has 13 residues. V was trimmed by 6 bases and J by 2 bases, leaving 8 bases between them. CDR3 region: CASRILTGNTIYF. CDR3 in DNA: TGTGCCAGCAGGATTTTAACTGGAAACACCATATATTTT.

This clonotype was observed at least ten times. The chain carries TRBV2 and TRBJ1-2, with D unclear. Germline lookup yields CDR1 SNHLY and CDR2 FYNNEI. Between the trimmed V and J ends, which lost 7 bases and 0 bases, there was a span of 6 bases. The length of the CDR3 is 12 residues. This chain's CDR3 is CASMLANYGYTF. CDR3 nucleotide sequence: TGTGCCAGCATGTTAGCTAACTATGGCTACACCTTC.